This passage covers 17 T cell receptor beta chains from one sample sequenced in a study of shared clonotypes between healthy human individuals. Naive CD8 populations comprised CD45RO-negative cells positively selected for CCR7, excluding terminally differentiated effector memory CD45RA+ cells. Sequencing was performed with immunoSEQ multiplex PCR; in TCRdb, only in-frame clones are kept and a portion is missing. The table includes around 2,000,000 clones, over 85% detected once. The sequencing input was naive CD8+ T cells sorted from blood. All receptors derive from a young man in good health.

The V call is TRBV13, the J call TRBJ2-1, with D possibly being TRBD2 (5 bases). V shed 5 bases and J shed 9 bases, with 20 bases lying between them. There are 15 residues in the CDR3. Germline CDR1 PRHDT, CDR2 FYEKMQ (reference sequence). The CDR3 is CASSTEFVGVGEQFF. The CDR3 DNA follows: TGTGCCAGCAGCACCGAATTCGTGGGAGTGGGTGAGCAGTTCTTC.

The DNA for the CDR3 is TGTGCCAGCAGTTACTCCTGGGGGGAGCAGTACTTC. It yields the protein CASSYSWGEQYF. V gene TRBV6-5 combines with J gene TRBJ2-7, with D perhaps TRBD1 or TRBD2 (5 bases each). Germline-derived CDR1 and CDR2 are MNHEY and SVGAGI. Trimming left V 0 bases short and J 7 bases short, with 7 bases between. The CDR3 extends over 12 amino acids.

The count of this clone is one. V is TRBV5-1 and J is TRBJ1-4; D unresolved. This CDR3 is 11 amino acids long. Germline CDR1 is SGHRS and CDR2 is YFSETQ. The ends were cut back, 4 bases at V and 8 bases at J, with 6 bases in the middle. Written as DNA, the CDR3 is TGCGCCAGCAGCGGTGGGGAAAAACTGTTTTTT. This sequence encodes CASSGGEKLFF.

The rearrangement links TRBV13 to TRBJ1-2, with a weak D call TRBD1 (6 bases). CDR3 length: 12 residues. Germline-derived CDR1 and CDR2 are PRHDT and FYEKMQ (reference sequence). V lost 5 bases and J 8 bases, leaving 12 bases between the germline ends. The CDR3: CASSLGGSGYTF. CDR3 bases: TGTGCCAGCAGCCTCGGGGGCTCCGGCTACACCTTC.

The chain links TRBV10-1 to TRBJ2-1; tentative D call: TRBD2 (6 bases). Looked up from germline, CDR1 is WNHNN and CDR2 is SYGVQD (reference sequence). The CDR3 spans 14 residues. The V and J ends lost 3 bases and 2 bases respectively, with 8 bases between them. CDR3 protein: CASSETGAYNEQFF. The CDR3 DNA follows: TGCGCCAGCAGTGAAACGGGGGCCTACAATGAGCAGTTCTTC.

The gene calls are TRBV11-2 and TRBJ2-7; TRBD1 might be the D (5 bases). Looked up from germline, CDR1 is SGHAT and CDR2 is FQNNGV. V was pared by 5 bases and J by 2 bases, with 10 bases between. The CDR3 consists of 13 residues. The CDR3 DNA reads TGTGCCAGCAGCCCAGGGTATACCTACGAGCAGTACTTC. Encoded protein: CASSPGYTYEQYF.

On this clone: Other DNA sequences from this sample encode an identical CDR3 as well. As DNA, the CDR3 is TGTGCCAGCAGCGCAGGGGGGGCTGAAGCTTTCTTT. Protein sequence: CASSAGGAEAFF. The chain couples TRBV9 to TRBJ1-1, with 7 bases fitting TRBD1. The CDR3 contains 12 residues. Germline trimming cut 3 bases from V and 6 bases from J; bases unmatched to any gene: 2. The germline gives CDR1 SGDLS, CDR2 YYNGEE.

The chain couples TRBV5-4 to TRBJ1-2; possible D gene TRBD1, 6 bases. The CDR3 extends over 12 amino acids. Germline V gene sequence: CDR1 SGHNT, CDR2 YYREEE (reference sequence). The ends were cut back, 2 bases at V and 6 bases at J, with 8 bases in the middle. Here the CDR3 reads CASSLQGDGYTF. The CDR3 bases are TGTGCCAGCAGCTTACAGGGCGATGGCTACACCTTC.

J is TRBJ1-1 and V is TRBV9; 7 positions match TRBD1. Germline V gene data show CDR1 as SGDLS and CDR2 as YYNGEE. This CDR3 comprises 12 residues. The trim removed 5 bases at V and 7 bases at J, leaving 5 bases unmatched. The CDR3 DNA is TGTGCCAGCAGGGGTACAGGGGTTGAAGCTTTCTTT. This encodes CASRGTGVEAFF.

The CDR3, as DNA: TGTGCCAGCAGCTTAGATCCGGACGGGGATTCCTACAATGAGCAGTTCTTC. It encodes CASSLDPDGDSYNEQFF. This chain joins TRBV11-2 and TRBJ2-1, with D possibly matching TRBD2 (5 bases). The length of the CDR3 is 17 residues. Trimming cost V 0 bases and J 1 base, with 13 bases left between them. Germline V gene data show CDR1 as SGHAT and CDR2 as FQNNGV.

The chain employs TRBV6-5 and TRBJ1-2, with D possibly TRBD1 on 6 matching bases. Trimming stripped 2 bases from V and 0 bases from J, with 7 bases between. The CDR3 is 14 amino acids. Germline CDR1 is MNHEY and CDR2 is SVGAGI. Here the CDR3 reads CASSYEGANYGYTF. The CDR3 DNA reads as TGTGCCAGCAGTTACGAGGGGGCTAACTATGGCTACACCTTC.

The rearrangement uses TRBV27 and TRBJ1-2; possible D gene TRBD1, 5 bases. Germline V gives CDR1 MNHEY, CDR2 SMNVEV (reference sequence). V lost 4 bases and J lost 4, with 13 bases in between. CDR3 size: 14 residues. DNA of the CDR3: TGTGCCAGCAGTTCCCATGAAAGGGGCTATGGCTACACCTTC. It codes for CASSSHERGYGYTF.

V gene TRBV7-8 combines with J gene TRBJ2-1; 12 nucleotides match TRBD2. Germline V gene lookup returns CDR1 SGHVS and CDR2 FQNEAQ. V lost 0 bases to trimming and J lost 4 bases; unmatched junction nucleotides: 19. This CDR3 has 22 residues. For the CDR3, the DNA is TGTGCCAGCAGCTTAGCTCCCCTACTATGGGATTCCGGGACTAGCGGGTACAATGAGCAGTTCTTC. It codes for CASSLAPLLWDSGTSGYNEQFF.

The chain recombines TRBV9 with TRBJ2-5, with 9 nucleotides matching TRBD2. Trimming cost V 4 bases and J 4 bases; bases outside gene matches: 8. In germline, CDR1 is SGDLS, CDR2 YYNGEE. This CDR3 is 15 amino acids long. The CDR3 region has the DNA TGTGCCAGCAGCCCCGGGGGTAGCGGGGGAGAGACCCAGTACTTC. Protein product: CASSPGGSGGETQYF. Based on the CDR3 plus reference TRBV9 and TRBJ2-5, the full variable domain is DSGVTQTPKHLITATGQRVTLRCSPRSGDLSVYWYQQSLDQGLQFLIQYYNGEERAKGNILERFSAQQFPDLHSELNLSSLELGDSALYFCASSPGGSGGETQYFGPGTRLLVL.

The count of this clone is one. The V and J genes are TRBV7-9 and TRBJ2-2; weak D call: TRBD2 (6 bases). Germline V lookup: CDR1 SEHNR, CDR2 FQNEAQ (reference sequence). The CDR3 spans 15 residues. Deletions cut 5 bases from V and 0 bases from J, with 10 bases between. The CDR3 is CASSPSASNTGELFF. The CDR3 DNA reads TGTGCCAGCAGCCCTAGCGCCTCGAACACCGGGGAGCTGTTTTTT.

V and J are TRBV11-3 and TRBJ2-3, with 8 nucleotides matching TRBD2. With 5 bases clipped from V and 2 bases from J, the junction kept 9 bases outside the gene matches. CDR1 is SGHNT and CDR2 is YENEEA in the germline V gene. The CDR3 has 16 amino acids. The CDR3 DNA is TGTGCCAGCAGCCACGGCGGGGGGCAGCTCACAGATACGCAGTATTTT. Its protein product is CASSHGGGQLTDTQYF.

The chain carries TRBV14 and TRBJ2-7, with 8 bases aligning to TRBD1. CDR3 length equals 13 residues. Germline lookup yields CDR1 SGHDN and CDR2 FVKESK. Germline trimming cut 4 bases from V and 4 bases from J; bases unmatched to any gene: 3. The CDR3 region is CASSRTGTYEQYF. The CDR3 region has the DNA TGTGCCAGCAGCCGGACAGGGACGTACGAGCAGTACTTC.